Below, 24 T cell receptor beta chains from the same sample are listed, as sequenced in a study of cytomegalovirus exposure and HLA in healthy donors (dated by TCRdb to about 2017). Library creation used the immunoSEQ multiplex PCR assay. For the multiplex PCR, a mixture combining 60 forward primers for TCR Vbeta segments and 13 reverse primers for TCR Jbeta segments was used. This immuneACCESS table, as held by TCRdb, lists in-frame sequences with V and J called but not all clones. Of the missing ones, under half trace to an unresolved V gene in checked studies; the others have no known cause. This sample holds about 120,000 clones; around 73% were observed only once. The ten largest clones add up to roughly a tenth of the sample. The sample taken for sequencing was PBMCs. The receptors originated from a young man in good health and CMV-seropositive.

Only a few counts were recorded for this clone. This chain joins TRBV4-3 and TRBJ2-5; D not certain. V was pared by 0 bases and J by 2 bases, with 16 bases between. Germline lookup yields CDR1 LGHNA and CDR2 YSLEER. This CDR3 spans 17 amino acids. Here the CDR3 reads CASSQEFFAEIQETQYF. The CDR3 DNA reads as TGCGCCAGCAGCCAAGAGTTCTTCGCGGAGATACAAGAGACCCAGTACTTC.

The V and J genes are TRBV9 and TRBJ2-5, with D possibly TRBD2 on 6 matching bases. The CDR3 covers 14 residues. Trimming cost V 1 base and J 4 bases, with 11 bases left between them. The germline V gene has CDR1 SGDLS and CDR2 YYNGEE. CDR3 nucleotide sequence: TGTGCCAGCAGCGTATACGGGAGCGCAGAGACCCAGTACTTC. It encodes CASSVYGSAETQYF.

This sequence joins TRBV7-2 and TRBJ2-3, with D maybe TRBD2 (6 bases). Trimming pared 1 base from V and 6 bases from J, leaving 14 bases between. The CDR3 sequence is 15 residues long. Germline V gene lookup returns CDR1 SGHTA and CDR2 FQGNSA. In nucleotides, the CDR3 is TGTGCCAGCAGCTTAGTGGGACCCGCGGGGGATACGCAGTATTTT. Protein product: CASSLVGPAGDTQYF.

Worth noting for this clone: The sample contains more than one DNA sequence encoding this CDR3. The rearrangement uses TRBV4-2 and TRBJ1-2; maybe TRBD1 (6 bases). Germline CDR1 reads LGHNA; CDR2 reads YNFKEQ. The CDR3 totals 14 residues. The V end was cut by 0 bases, the J end by 4 bases, with 9 bases between. CDR3 amino acids: CASSQDQGSYGYTF. As DNA, the CDR3 is TGTGCCAGCAGCCAAGATCAGGGGAGCTATGGCTACACCTTC.

Only one count was recorded for this clone. The genes are TRBV19 and TRBJ1-1; 8 positions match TRBD1. Germline CDR1 reads LNHDA; CDR2 reads SQIVND (reference sequence). The CDR3 sequence is 14 residues long. V shed 3 bases, J shed 5 bases, and the junction held 5 bases outside the gene matches. CDR3 loop: CASSIQGARTEAFF. The CDR3 DNA sequence: TGTGCCAGTAGTATCCAGGGGGCGAGGACTGAAGCTTTCTTT. Full variable domain (outside the CDR3, taken from reference TRBV19 and TRBJ1-1): DGGITQSPKYLFRKEGQNVTLSCEQNLNHDAMYWYRQDPGQGLRLIYYSQIVNDFQKGDIAEGYSVSREKKESFPLTVTSAQKNPTAFYLCASSIQGARTEAFFGQGTRLTVV.

This clone was recorded a few times. J is TRBJ2-5 and V is TRBV4-3; possible D gene TRBD2, 6 bases. V was trimmed by 0 bases and J by 4 bases, leaving 12 bases between them. The germline V gene has CDR1 LGHNA and CDR2 YSLEER. The CDR3 is 15 amino acids. The CDR3 loop is CASSQDQGAGETQYF. As DNA, the CDR3 is TGCGCCAGCAGCCAAGATCAAGGAGCGGGAGAGACCCAGTACTTC.

The chain uses TRBV13 and TRBJ1-2; the match to TRBD1 covers 10 bases. CDR3 length: 14 residues. Germline lookup yields CDR1 PRHDT and CDR2 FYEKMQ (reference sequence). Trimming removed 4 bases from V and 8 bases from J; junction bases left unmatched: 7. CDR3: CASSSQWTGGGYTF. CDR3 bases: TGTGCCAGCAGCTCCCAGTGGACAGGGGGAGGCTACACCTTC.

The rearrangement uses TRBV7-9 and TRBJ1-4; D might be TRBD1 (5 bases). The V end lost 5 bases, the J end lost 8 bases, and 12 bases lay between the germline ends. This CDR3 is 13 amino acids long. The germline V gene encodes CDR1 SEHNR and CDR2 FQNEAQ (reference sequence). The CDR3 reads CASSRAGGEKLFF. The CDR3 DNA follows: TGTGCCAGCAGCCGCGCGGGGGGGGAAAAACTGTTTTTT. The full variable domain, in which reference TRBV7-9 and TRBJ1-4 provide the parts outside the CDR3, is DTGVSQNPRHKITKRGQNVTFRCDPISEHNRLYWYRQTLGQGPEFLTYFQNEAQLEKSRLLSDRFSAERPKGSFSTLEIQRTEQGDSAMYLCASSRAGGEKLFFGSGTQLSVL.

This clone was seen a single time. This chain connects TRBV14 to TRBJ2-1; possibly TRBD2 for D (6 bases). The CDR3 extends over 12 amino acids. CDR1 is SGHDN, CDR2 FVKESK, per germline. V lost 5 bases and J 9 bases, leaving 11 bases between the germline ends. The CDR3 spells CASSFRDSEQFF. Written as DNA, the CDR3 is TGTGCCAGCAGCTTCCGGGACTCTGAGCAGTTCTTC.

The sample holds a few counts of this clone. The chain couples TRBV7-8 to TRBJ2-2; 7 bases line up with TRBD2. This CDR3 region has 16 residues. The V gene's germline CDR1 is SGHVS and CDR2 FQNEAQ. Losses at the gene ends were 2 bases for V and 2 bases for J; bases not matched to a gene: 5. CDR3 protein: CASSLRERGNTGELFF. The CDR3 region has the DNA TGTGCCAGCAGCTTACGGGAGCGGGGCAACACCGGGGAGCTGTTTTTT.

This clone was found a few times. V and J are TRBV11-3 and TRBJ2-7, with 7 bases that match TRBD1. The CDR3 length is 11 residues. In germline, CDR1 is SGHNT, CDR2 YENEEA. J lost 7 bases, V lost 5 bases, and 2 bases had no gene match. The CDR3 loop is CASSQGDEQYF. As DNA, the CDR3 is TGTGCCAGCAGCCAGGGGGATGAGCAGTACTTC.

The V and J genes are TRBV29-1 and TRBJ2-3, with 11 bases identical to TRBD2. The CDR3 runs to 15 residues. V was clipped by 4 bases and J by 4 bases; unmatched bases: 7. The V gene's germline CDR1 is SQVTM and CDR2 ANQGSEA. The CDR3 DNA is TGCAGCGTTGGCAACGTAGCGGGAGGGGCAGATACGCAGTATTTT. Amino acids: CSVGNVAGGADTQYF.

V usage is TRBV5-3 and J usage is TRBJ1-5, with D perhaps matching TRBD1 (6 bases). TRBV5-3 is an open reading frame whose function is uncertain. CDR3 length: 14 amino acids. V gave up 3 bases and J gave up 5 bases, with 12 bases separating them. As DNA, the CDR3 is TGTGCCAGAAGCTGGGACAATTGGGATCAGCCCCAGCATTTT. This sequence encodes CARSWDNWDQPQHF.

Only one count was recorded for this clone. The CDR3 bases are TGCGCCAGCAGCCAAGATCCACTAGCGGGGGCGGGGCAGTATTTT. As protein: CASSQDPLAGAGQYF. V and J are TRBV4-1 and TRBJ2-3; 11 nucleotides align to TRBD2. CDR1 is MGHRA, CDR2 YSYEKL, per germline. With V trimmed by 0 bases and J by 11 bases, 7 bases remained unmatched. CDR3 length: 15 amino acids.

J is TRBJ1-2 and V is TRBV9; 7 bases are shared with TRBD1. V lost 0 bases, J lost 8 bases, and 4 bases stayed unmatched. The CDR3 is 13 residues long. Germline-derived CDR1 and CDR2 are SGDLS and YYNGEE. The CDR3 coding sequence is TGTGCCAGCAGCGTAGTTAGGGGGCTGGGCTACACCTTC. Its translation is CASSVVRGLGYTF.

This clone has a single count. The chain links TRBV6-1 to TRBJ2-1; D remains ambiguous. CDR1 is MNHNS and CDR2 is SASEGT in the germline V gene. Trimming took 2 bases from V and 6 from J, leaving 8 bases between them. This CDR3 is 13 amino acids long. The CDR3 loop is CASSELSPNEQFF. CDR3 nucleotides: TGTGCCAGCAGTGAACTTTCCCCCAATGAGCAGTTCTTC.

This clone occurred a few times. The chain combines TRBV30 with TRBJ1-3, with D possibly matching TRBD1 (5 bases). The CDR3 contains 14 residues. The ends were cut back, 1 base at V and 2 bases at J, with 9 bases in the middle. Per the germline V gene, CDR1 is GTSNPN and CDR2 is SVGIG (reference sequence). The CDR3 region is CAWSGRGAGNTIYF. The CDR3 nucleotides are TGTGCCTGGAGTGGGAGGGGCGCTGGAAACACCATATATTTT.

The V call is TRBV28, the J call TRBJ1-5; 8 bases align to TRBD1. In germline, CDR1 is MDHEN, CDR2 SYDVKM. The V segment lost 7 bases and the J segment 2 bases; nucleotides outside the gene matches: 16. This CDR3 has 18 residues. CDR3 loop: CASTPRAGGPWGNQPQHF. CDR3 nucleotide sequence: TGTGCCAGCACTCCGAGGGCAGGGGGCCCATGGGGCAATCAGCCCCAGCATTTT.

CDR3 sequence reads: CASSLLAGGPFSYNEQFF. Written as DNA, the CDR3 is TGTGCCAGCAGCTTGTTAGCGGGAGGCCCTTTCTCCTACAATGAGCAGTTCTTC. This chain connects TRBV5-6 to TRBJ2-1; 10 nucleotides agree with TRBD2. There are 18 residues in the CDR3. Per germline, CDR1 SGHDT and CDR2 YYEEEE. Trimming at V came to 1 base and at J to 0 bases, leaving 7 bases not matched to a gene. Using reference TRBV5-6 and TRBJ2-1 for the parts outside the CDR3, the full variable domain is DAGVTQSPTHLIKTRGQQVTLRCSPKSGHDTVSWYQQALGQGPQFIFQYYEEEERQRGNFPDRFSGHQFPNYSSELNVNALLLGDSALYLCASSLLAGGPFSYNEQFFGPGTRLTVL.

The chain is built from TRBV29-1 and TRBJ2-1; maybe TRBD1 (6 bases). The ends were cut back, 6 bases at V and 4 bases at J, with 13 bases in the middle. CDR1 is SQVTM and CDR2 is ANQGSEA in the germline V gene. The CDR3 length is 13 residues. CDR3 sequence (DNA): TGCAGCGTAACAGGGATTTCTTACAATGAGCAGTTCTTC. It yields the protein CSVTGISYNEQFF.

This clone was seen ten or more times. CDR3 bases: TGTGCCAGCACCTTGGGGGCTAGCGGGAGAAATGAGCAGTTCTTC. Encoded protein: CASTLGASGRNEQFF. This chain connects TRBV27 to TRBJ2-1; 10 nucleotides align to TRBD2. The CDR3 is 15 residues long. Germline CDR1 reads MNHEY; CDR2 reads SMNVEV (reference sequence). V shed 7 bases, J shed 7 bases, and the junction held 10 bases outside the gene matches.

The chain joins TRBV27 to TRBJ2-7, with 9 bases lining up with TRBD2. This CDR3 is built from 15 residues. J gave up 3 bases and V 6 bases, and 9 bases lay outside the gene matches. Germline loops: CDR1 MNHEY, CDR2 SMNVEV (reference sequence). The CDR3 spells CASSTLSGSIYEQYF. As DNA, the CDR3 is TGTGCCAGCAGCACCCTTAGCGGGAGTATCTACGAGCAGTACTTC.

The J gene is TRBJ2-1, the V gene TRBV30; TRBD1 is a possible D gene (5 bases). Germline V gene sequence: CDR1 GTSNPN, CDR2 SVGIG (reference sequence). Between the trimmed V and J ends, which lost 1 base and 6 bases, there was a span of 13 bases. The CDR3 has 14 residues. The CDR3: CAWSAGRGFNEQFF. The CDR3 DNA sequence: TGTGCCTGGAGTGCAGGGCGCGGTTTCAATGAGCAGTTCTTC.

This chain joins TRBV11-2 and TRBJ2-7; a weak D match, TRBD1 (5 bases). This CDR3 contains 14 residues. V was pared by 4 bases and J by 0 bases, with 10 bases between. Per the germline V gene, CDR1 is SGHAT and CDR2 is FQNNGV. CDR3 protein: CASSSIGHSYEQYF. In DNA form, the CDR3 reads TGTGCCAGCAGCTCAATAGGACACTCCTACGAGCAGTACTTC.